Presented here are 17 T cell receptor beta chains from one specimen sequenced in a study of metastatic and nonmetastatic thyroid tumors. Before thyroid surgery, none of the patients had received any treatment. TCRdb re-called clones via MiXCR from the PCR reads. The data contain about 47,000 clones, around 23% of them singletons. Sequenced input: blood. Receptors originate from a male donor with papillary thyroid cancer or a benign thyroid nodule (not recorded which). Some clones in this sample may be carry-over from other donors' samples.

J is TRBJ1-6 and V is TRBV6-1; TRBD1 matches at 8 bases. The V segment lost 6 bases and the J segment 9 bases; nucleotides outside the gene matches: 7. In germline, CDR1 is MNHNS, CDR2 SASEGT. This CDR3 is built from 14 residues. The CDR3 DNA is TGTGCCAGCAGGGCCGGGACAGGTAGTTCACCCCTCCACTTT. Its translation is CASRAGTGSSPLHF.

The chain joins TRBV6-1 to TRBJ1-3; D uncertain. From germline, CDR1 is MNHNS and CDR2 SASEGT. The CDR3 is made up of 15 amino acids. The V end was cut by 4 bases, the J end by 5 bases, with 15 bases between. In nucleotides, the CDR3 is TGTGCCAGCAGTGGTGCGGGAAGTGGGAGAAACACCATATATTTT. It codes for CASSGAGSGRNTIYF.

CDR3 amino acids: CASSSPRTGTARGLSYNEQFF. CDR3 DNA: TGTGCCAGCAGCTCGCCCCGGACAGGCACCGCGCGGGGCCTTTCCTACAATGAGCAGTTCTTC. V and J are TRBV11-3 and TRBJ2-1, with a weak D call TRBD1 (7 bases). V was cut by 4 bases and J by 1 base, with 29 bases left in between. The CDR3 contains 21 residues. Germline CDR1 reads SGHNT; CDR2 reads YENEEA.

J is TRBJ2-3 and V is TRBV7-3; 9 bases map to TRBD2. V dropped 2 bases and J dropped 5; count of bases not matched to a gene: 2. CDR3 size: 14 residues. Germline CDR1 reads SGHTA; CDR2 reads FQGTGA. For the CDR3, the DNA is TGTGCCAGCAGCTTACTAGCGGGAAGAGATACGCAGTATTTT. Encoded protein: CASSLLAGRDTQYF.

This clone was seen only once. V usage is TRBV5-1 and J usage is TRBJ2-1; TRBD2 is a possible D gene (6 bases). V lost 4 bases and J lost 10, with 21 bases in between. Germline CDR1 is SGHRS and CDR2 is YFSETQ. The CDR3 contains 15 residues. The CDR3 sequence: CASSPSGASTSEQFF. The CDR3 coding sequence is TGCGCCAGCAGCCCCTCGGGAGCCTCCACATCGGAGCAGTTCTTC.

In this sample, this clone is medium-sized. The chain recombines TRBV12-3 or TRBV12-4 with TRBJ2-3, with D possibly matching TRBD2 (6 bases). The CDR3 loop spans 11 amino acids. V was clipped by 8 bases and J by 6 bases, with 9 bases between them. The CDR3 region has the DNA TGTGCCAGCCGCCGGGGGGATACGCAGTATTTT. The encoded protein is CASRRGDTQYF.

This chain uses TRBV5-4 with TRBJ1-4; D perhaps matches TRBD1 (6 bases). Deletions cut 3 bases from V and 6 bases from J, with 15 bases between. This CDR3 has 15 amino acids. Germline loops: CDR1 SGHNT, CDR2 YYREEE (reference sequence). The CDR3 reads CASSSNRGIDEKLFF. The CDR3 DNA follows: TGTGCCAGCAGCTCCAATAGGGGGATAGATGAAAAACTGTTTTTT.

The sample holds many counts of this clone. This rearrangement joins TRBV2 to TRBJ2-1, with TRBD2 matching 12 bases. Trimming at V came to 7 bases and at J to 12 bases, leaving 10 bases not matched to a gene. Germline V gives CDR1 SNHLY, CDR2 FYNNEI. The CDR3 spans 14 residues. Here the CDR3 DNA reads TGTGCCAGCAAGCTAGCGGGAGGGCAAAGGTGGCAGTTCTTC. Translation gives CASKLAGGQRWQFF.

This clone has a count of ten or more. The rearrangement uses TRBV11-3 and TRBJ2-1; possibly TRBD2 for D (7 bases). Germline lookup yields CDR1 SGHNT and CDR2 YENEEA. The CDR3 spans 12 residues. With 5 bases removed from V and 13 bases from J, the gap between germline ends came to 15 bases. CDR3 coding DNA: TGTGCCAGCAGCCCGAGGGGGGGAGATCAGTTCTTC. It specifies CASSPRGGDQFF.

V is TRBV11-2 and J is TRBJ1-1; D is unclear. The germline V and J ends were trimmed by 1 base and 0 bases, with 9 bases remaining between them. CDR1 SGHAT and CDR2 FQNNGV come from the germline V gene. The CDR3 has 15 residues. CDR3 loop: CASSLVYSMNTEAFF. CDR3 nucleotides: TGTGCCAGCAGCTTAGTCTACAGCATGAACACTGAAGCTTTCTTT. Full variable domain (outside the CDR3, taken from reference TRBV11-2 and TRBJ1-1): EAGVAQSPRYKIIEKRQSVAFWCNPISGHATLYWYQQILGQGPKLLIQFQNNGVVDDSQLPKDRFSAERLKGVDSTLKIQPAKLEDSAVYLCASSLVYSMNTEAFFGQGTRLTVV.

This clone was seen only once. This chain connects TRBV19 to TRBJ1-1; no reliable D call. Per the germline V gene, CDR1 is LNHDA and CDR2 is SQIVND (reference sequence). The length of the CDR3 is 15 residues. V gave up 5 bases and J gave up 0 bases, with 13 bases separating them. The CDR3 loop is CASSPFGLVNTEAFF. The CDR3 region has the DNA TGTGCCAGTAGTCCCTTCGGGCTCGTGAACACTGAAGCTTTCTTT.

This clone has just one count. The chain couples TRBV5-1 to TRBJ2-7; 8 bases align to TRBD2. CDR3 length: 14 residues. The V segment lost 3 bases and the J segment 6 bases; nucleotides outside the gene matches: 8. Germline values: CDR1 SGHRS, CDR2 YFSETQ. CDR3 loop: CASSSLAGEGEQYF. CDR3 DNA: TGCGCCAGCAGCTCTCTAGCGGGCGAGGGCGAGCAGTACTTC.

The J gene is TRBJ1-2, the V gene TRBV6-1, with no clear D. CDR1 MNHNS and CDR2 SASEGT come from the germline V gene. The length of the CDR3 is 11 residues. V lost 10 bases and J 5 bases, leaving 11 bases between the germline ends. The CDR3 DNA reads as TGTGCCACCACAGCTCTTTATGGCTACACCTTC. It encodes CATTALYGYTF.

There are a few counts of this clone. The V call is TRBV10-1, the J call TRBJ2-1, with 12 bases fitting TRBD2. The CDR3 is made up of 16 amino acids. Trimming took 4 bases from V and 4 from J; bases not matched to a gene: 5. The germline gives CDR1 WNHNN, CDR2 SYGVQD (reference sequence). The CDR3 sequence is CASSARLAGDYNEQFF. CDR3 sequence (DNA): TGCGCCAGCAGTGCCAGACTAGCGGGGGATTACAATGAGCAGTTCTTC.

In the case of this clone: A junction boundary mismatches the germline segment, possibly from a read error. This chain uses TRBV5-6 with TRBJ2-7, with TRBD1 as a possible D gene (6 bases). The CDR3 totals 18 residues. Germline V CDR1 and CDR2: SGHDT, YYEEEE. The CDR3 nucleotides read TGTGCCAGCAGCTGGGCGACGAGTGCCGATGGGACACTCTACGATCAGTACTTC. This encodes CASSWATSADGTLYDQYF.

This clone was observed at least ten times. This chain uses TRBV5-1 with TRBJ2-1; possibly TRBD1 or TRBD2 for D (5 bases each). V was trimmed by 4 bases and J by 9 bases, leaving 17 bases between them. The CDR3 consists of 14 residues. Germline V lookup: CDR1 SGHRS, CDR2 YFSETQ. The CDR3 nucleotides read TGCGCCAGCAGCCCCGTAACGGGGACGGGTGAGCAGTTCTTC. Translation: CASSPVTGTGEQFF.

In its sample, this clone was seen a few times. The chain uses TRBV6-1 and TRBJ2-3, with 7 bases aligning to TRBD2. This CDR3 has 14 amino acids. The V gene end was trimmed by 6 bases and the J gene end by 3 bases; junction bases not matched to a gene: 6. The germline V gene has CDR1 MNHNS and CDR2 SASEGT. Here the CDR3 DNA reads TGTGCCAGCAGCCCCTGGGGAGGGACAGATACGCAGTATTTT. Protein sequence: CASSPWGGTDTQYF.